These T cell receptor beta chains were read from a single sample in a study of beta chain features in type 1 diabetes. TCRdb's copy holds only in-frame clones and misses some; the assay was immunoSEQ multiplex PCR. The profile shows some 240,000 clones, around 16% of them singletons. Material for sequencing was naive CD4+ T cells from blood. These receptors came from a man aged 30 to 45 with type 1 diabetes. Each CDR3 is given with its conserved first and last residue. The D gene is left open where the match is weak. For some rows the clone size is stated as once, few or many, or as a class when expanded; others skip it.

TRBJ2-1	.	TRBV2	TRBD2	CASSVAGGPYNEQFF	TGTGCCAGCAGCGTAGCGGGAGGGCCGTACAATGAGCAGTTCTTC
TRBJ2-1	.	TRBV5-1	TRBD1	CASSSQGTGSNEQFF	TGCGCCAGCAGCTCCCAAGGGACAGGGAGTAATGAGCAGTTCTTC
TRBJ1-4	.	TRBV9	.	CASSVSGTLNEKLFF	TGTGCCAGCAGCGTCTCCGGGACGCTTAATGAAAAACTGTTTTTT
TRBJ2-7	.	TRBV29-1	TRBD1	CSVRDRVTYEQYF	TGCAGCGTAAGGGACAGGGTCACCTACGAGCAGTACTTC
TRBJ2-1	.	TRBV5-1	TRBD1	CASSGPGQGGNEQFF	TGCGCCAGCAGCGGACCGGGACAGGGAGGGAATGAGCAGTTCTTC
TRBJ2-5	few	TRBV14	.	CASSQEWRSLYF	TGTGCCAGCAGCCAAGAATGGAGGAGTTTGTACTTC
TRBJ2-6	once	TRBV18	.	CASSSVPSRGPGANVLTF	TGTGCCAGCTCATCGGTCCCCTCGAGGGGTCCTGGGGCCAACGTCCTGACTTTC
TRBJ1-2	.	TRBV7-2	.	CASSLQSTGYGYTF	TGTGCCAGCAGCTTACAAAGCACAGGCTATGGCTACACCTTC
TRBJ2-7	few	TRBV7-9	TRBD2	CASSLGSGDEQYF	TGTGCCAGCAGCTTAGGTAGCGGGGACGAGCAGTACTTC
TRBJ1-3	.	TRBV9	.	CASTRGRTGNTIYF	TGTGCCAGTACCCGGGGGCGAACTGGAAACACCATATATTTT
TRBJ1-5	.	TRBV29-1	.	CSVGRGSNQPQHF	TGCAGCGTTGGACGGGGTAGCAATCAGCCCCAGCATTTT
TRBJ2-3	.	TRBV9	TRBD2	CASSVVSGRADTQYF	TGTGCCAGCAGCGTAGTTAGCGGGAGGGCAGATACGCAGTATTTT